This T cell receptor (beta chain) was identified during a study of CD8 T cells in ankylosing spondylitis. Findings of the study overall: Apparently characteristic of ankylosing spondylitis blood was a TCR beta motif (eight highly homologous variants).

Each CDR3 protein gets one entry after TCRdb re-called the 5' RACE reads with MiXCR. Of about 310,000 distinct CDR3 sequences listed, around 21% are singletons. CDR1 is SGHAT, CDR2 FQNNGV, per germline. The CDR3 has 17 amino acids. Trimming removed 5 bases from V and 7 bases from J; junction bases left unmatched: 12. Notes on this clonotype: The antigen remains unidentified.

The sample comprised blood, either unsorted or a sorted T cell fraction (not recorded which). This TCR was recovered from a female donor with ankylosing spondylitis or in good health (not recorded which). The rearrangement uses TRBV11-2 and TRBJ2-7; TRBD2 matches at 15 bases. The CDR3 nucleotides read TGTGCCAGCAGCAGGTGGACTAGCGGGAGGGGGTGGTGGGAGCAGTACTTC. Residues: CASSRWTSGRGWWEQYF.